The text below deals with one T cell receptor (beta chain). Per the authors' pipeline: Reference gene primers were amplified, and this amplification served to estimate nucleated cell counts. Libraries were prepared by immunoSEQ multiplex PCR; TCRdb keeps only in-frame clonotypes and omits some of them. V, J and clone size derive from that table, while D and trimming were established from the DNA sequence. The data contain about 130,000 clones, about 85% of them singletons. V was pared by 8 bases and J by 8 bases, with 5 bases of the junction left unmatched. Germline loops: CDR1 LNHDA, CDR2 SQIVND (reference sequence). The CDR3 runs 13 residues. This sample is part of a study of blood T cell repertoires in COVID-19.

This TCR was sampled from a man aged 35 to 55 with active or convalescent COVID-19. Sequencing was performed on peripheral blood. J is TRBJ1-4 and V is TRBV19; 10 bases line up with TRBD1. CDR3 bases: TGTGCCAGTTCGGGACAGGGGTACGAAAAACTGTTTTTT. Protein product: CASSGQGYEKLFF.